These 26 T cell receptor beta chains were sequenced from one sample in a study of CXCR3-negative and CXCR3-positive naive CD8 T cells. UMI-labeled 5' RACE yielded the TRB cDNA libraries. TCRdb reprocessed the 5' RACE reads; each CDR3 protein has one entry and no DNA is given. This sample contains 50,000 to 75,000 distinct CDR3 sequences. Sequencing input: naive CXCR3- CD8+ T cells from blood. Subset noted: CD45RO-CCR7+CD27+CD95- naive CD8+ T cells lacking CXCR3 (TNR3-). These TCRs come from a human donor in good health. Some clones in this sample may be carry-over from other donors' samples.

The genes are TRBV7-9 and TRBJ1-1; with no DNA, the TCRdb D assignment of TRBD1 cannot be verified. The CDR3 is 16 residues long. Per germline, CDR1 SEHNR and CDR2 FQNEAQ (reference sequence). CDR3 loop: CASSSPGGKWNAEAFF.

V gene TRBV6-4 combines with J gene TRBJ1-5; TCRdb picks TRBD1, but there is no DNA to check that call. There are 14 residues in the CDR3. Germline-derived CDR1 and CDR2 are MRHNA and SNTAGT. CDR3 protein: CASTRTDVNQPQHF.

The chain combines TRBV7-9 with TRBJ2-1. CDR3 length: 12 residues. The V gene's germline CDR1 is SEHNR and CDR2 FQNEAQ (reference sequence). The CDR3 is CASSLPRNEQFF.

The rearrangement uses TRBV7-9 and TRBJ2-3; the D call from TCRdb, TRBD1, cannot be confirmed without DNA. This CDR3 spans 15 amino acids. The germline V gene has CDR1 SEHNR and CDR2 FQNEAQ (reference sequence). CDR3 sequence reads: CASSSSTGATDTQYF.

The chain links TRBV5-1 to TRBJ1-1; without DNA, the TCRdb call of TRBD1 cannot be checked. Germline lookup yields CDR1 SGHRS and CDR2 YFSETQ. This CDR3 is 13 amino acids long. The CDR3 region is CASSLDPSREAFF.

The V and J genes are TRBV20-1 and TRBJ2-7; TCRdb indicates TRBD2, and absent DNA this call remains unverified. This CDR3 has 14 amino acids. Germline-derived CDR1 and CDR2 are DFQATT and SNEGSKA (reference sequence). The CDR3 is CSAAPGLPPYEQYF.

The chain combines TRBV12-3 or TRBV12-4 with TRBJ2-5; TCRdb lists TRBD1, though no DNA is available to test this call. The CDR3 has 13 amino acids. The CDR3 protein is CATSRGGDETQYF.

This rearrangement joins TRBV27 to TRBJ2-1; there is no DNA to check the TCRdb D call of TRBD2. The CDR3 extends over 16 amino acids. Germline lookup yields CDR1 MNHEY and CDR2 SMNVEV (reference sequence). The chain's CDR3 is CASSLPSGGAWDEQFF.

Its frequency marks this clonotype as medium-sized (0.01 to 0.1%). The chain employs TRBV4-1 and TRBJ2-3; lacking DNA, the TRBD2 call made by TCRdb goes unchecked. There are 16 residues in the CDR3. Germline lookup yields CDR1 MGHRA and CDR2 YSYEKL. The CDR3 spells CASSNRDFDGFDTQYF.

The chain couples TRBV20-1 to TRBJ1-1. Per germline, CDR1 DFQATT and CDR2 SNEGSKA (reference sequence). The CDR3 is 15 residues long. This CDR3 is CSARDREGMDTEAFF.

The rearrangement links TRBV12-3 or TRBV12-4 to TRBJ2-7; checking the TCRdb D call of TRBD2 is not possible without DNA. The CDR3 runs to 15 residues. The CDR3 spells CASSFSGRALYEQYF.

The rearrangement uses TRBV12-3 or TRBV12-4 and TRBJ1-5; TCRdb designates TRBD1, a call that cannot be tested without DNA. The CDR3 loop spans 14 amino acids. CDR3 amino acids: CASSLYFGDPPQHF.

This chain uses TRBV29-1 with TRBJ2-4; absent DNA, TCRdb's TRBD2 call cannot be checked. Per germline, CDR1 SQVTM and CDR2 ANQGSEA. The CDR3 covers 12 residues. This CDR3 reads CSVVRGENIQYF.

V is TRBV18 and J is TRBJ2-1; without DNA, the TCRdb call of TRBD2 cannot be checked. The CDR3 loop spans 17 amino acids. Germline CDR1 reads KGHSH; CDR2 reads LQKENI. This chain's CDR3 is CASSPGSPGRILDEQFF.

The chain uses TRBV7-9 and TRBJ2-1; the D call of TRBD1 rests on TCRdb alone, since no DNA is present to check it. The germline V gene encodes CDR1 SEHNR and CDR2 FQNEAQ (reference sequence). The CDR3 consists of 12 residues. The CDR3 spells CAYGTGVNEQFF. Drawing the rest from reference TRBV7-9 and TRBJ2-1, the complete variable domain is DTGVSQNPRHKITKRGQNVTFRCDPISEHNRLYWYRQTLGQGPEFLTYFQNEAQLEKSRLLSDRFSAERPKGSFSTLEIQRTEQGDSAMYLCAYGTGVNEQFFGPGTRLTVL.

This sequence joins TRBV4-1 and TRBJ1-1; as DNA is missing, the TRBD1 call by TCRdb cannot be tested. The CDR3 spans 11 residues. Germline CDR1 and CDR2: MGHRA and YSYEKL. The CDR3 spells CASSQTGVAFF.

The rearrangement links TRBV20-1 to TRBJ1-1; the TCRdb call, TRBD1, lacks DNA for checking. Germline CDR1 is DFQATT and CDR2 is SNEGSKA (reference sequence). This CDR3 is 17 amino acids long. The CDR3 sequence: CSASSSGQVRANTEAFF.

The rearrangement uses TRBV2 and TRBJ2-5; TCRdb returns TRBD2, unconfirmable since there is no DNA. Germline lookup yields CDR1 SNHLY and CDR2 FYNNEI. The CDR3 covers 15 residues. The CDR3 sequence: CASSMLAGDQETQYF.

CDR3 residues: CAISGDNTGELFF. V and J are TRBV10-3 and TRBJ2-2; TCRdb indicates TRBD1, and absent DNA this call remains unverified. This CDR3 has 13 amino acids. From germline, CDR1 is ENHRY and CDR2 SYGVKD.

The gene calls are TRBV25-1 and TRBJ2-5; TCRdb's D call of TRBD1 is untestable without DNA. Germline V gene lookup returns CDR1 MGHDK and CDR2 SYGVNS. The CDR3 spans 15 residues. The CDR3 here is CASSVGTGTQETQYF.

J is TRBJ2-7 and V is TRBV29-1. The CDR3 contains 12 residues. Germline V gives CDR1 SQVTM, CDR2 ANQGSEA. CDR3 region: CSAPSGNDEQYF.

CDR3 in amino acids: CASRPRESYEQYF. The chain is built from TRBV12-3 or TRBV12-4 and TRBJ2-7. The CDR3 covers 13 residues.

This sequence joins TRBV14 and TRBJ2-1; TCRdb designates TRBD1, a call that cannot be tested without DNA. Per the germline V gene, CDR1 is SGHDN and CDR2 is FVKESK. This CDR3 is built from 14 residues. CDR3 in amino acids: CASTRQGGFTEQFF.

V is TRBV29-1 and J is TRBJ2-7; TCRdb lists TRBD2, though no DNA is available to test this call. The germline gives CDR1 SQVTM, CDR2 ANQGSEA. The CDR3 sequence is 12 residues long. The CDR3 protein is CSVGGGAYEQYF.

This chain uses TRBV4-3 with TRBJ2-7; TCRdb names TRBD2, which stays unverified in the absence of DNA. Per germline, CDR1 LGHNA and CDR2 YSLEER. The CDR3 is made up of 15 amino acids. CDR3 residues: CASSQDKAGDYEQYF.

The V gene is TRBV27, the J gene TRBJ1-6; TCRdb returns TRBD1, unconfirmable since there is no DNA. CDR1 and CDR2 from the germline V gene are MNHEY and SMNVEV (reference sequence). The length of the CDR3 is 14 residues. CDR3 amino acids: CASSLGQGFSPLHF.